This T cell receptor (beta chain) was documented in a study of T cells after yellow fever vaccination. Germline CDR1 reads SGHRS; CDR2 reads YFSETQ. The CDR3 sequence is 13 residues long. Trimming took off 2 bases at V and 3 bases at J, with 6 bases between the two ends. Study-wide points: A small proportion of clonotypes was detected in both the CD4 and CD8 compartments. Most clones from primary vaccination were detected again post-booster (96% CD4, 70% to 90% CD8).

This clonotype came up a few times. Its antigen remains unknown. Synthesis of TCR cDNA relied on 5'RACE template switching, which attached a universal primer site and UMIs. Using its own MiXCR run on the 5' RACE reads, TCRdb lists one record per CDR3 protein. Of 400,000 or so distinct CDR3 sequences listed, around a tenth are singletons. The chain is built from TRBV5-1 and TRBJ1-3; no clear D. The TCR originated in a young man who received the YFV17D yellow fever vaccine. Material: PBMCs, obtained on the day of the first yellow fever vaccination. CDR3: CASSLSLGNTIYF. The DNA of the CDR3 is TGCGCCAGCAGCTTATCCCTTGGAAACACCATATATTTT.